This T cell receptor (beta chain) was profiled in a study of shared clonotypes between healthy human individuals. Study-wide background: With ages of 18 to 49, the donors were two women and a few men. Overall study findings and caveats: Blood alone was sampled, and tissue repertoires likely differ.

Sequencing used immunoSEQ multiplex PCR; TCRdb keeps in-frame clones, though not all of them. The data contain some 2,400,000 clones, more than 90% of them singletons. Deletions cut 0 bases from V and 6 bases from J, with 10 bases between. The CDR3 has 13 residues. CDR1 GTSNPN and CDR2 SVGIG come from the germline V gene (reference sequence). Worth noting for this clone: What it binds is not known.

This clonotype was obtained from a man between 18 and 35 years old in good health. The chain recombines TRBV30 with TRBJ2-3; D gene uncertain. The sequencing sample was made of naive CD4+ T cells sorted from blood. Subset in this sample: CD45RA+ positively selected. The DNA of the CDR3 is TGTGCCTGGAGTGTACAAGGTGTGGATACGCAGTATTTT. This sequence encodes CAWSVQGVDTQYF.